The following is a TCR beta chain sequence with its context. The protocol was immunoSEQ multiplex PCR, while the TCRdb copy is restricted to in-frame clones and leaves out a portion. Of over 200,000 clones in the sample, approximately 90% were seen once. The entry originates in a study of blood T cell repertoires in COVID-19. The CDR3 spans 18 residues. V was cut by 3 bases and J by 0 bases, with 18 bases left in between. CDR1 LNHDA and CDR2 SQIVND come from the germline V gene (reference sequence). The material sequenced was PBMCs or T cells enriched from blood (not recorded which). The TCR comes from a man aged 30 to 39 who had recovered from COVID-19. The gene calls are TRBV19 and TRBJ1-5; D is possibly TRBD1 (5 bases). The CDR3: CASSMGMGGRYSNQPQHF. In DNA form, the CDR3 reads TGTGCCAGTAGTATGGGTATGGGGGGGAGGTATAGCAATCAGCCCCAGCATTTT.